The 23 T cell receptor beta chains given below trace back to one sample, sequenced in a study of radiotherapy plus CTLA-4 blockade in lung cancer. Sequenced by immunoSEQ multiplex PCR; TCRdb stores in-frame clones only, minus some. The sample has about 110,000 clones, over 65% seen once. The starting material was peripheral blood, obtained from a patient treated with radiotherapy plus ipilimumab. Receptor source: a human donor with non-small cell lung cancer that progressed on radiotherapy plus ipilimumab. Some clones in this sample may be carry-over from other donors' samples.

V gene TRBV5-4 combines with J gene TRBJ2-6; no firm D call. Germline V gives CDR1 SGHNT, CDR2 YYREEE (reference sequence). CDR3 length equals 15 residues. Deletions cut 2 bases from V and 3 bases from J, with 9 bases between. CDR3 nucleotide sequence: TGTGCCAGCAGCTTAAAGACTTTTGGGGCCAACGTCCTGACTTTC. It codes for CASSLKTFGANVLTF.

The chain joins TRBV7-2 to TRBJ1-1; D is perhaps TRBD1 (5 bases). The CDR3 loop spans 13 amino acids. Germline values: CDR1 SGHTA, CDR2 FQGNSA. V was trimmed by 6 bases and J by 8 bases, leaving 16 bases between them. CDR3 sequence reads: CASRFVSGGEAFF. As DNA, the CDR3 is TGTGCCAGCAGGTTCGTGTCCGGGGGAGAAGCTTTCTTT.

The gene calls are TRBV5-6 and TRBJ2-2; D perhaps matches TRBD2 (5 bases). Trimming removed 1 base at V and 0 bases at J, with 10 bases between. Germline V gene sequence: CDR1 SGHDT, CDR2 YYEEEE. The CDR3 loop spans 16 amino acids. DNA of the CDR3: TGTGCCAGCAGCTTGTTTGGGAGATCGAACACCGGGGAGCTGTTTTTT. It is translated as CASSLFGRSNTGELFF.

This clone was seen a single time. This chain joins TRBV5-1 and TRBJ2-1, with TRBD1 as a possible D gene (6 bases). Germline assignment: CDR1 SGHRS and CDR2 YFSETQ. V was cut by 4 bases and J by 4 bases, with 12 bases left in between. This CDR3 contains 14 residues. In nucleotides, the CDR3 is TGCGCCAGCAGCACCTGGGACAATTACAATGAGCAGTTCTTC. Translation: CASSTWDNYNEQFF.

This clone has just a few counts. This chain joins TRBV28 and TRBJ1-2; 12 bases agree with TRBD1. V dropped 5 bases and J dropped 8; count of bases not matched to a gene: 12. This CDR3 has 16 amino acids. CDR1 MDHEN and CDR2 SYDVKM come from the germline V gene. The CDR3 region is CASSPQAGTGGLGYTF. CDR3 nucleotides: TGTGCCAGCAGTCCGCAGGCCGGGACAGGGGGCCTCGGCTACACCTTC.

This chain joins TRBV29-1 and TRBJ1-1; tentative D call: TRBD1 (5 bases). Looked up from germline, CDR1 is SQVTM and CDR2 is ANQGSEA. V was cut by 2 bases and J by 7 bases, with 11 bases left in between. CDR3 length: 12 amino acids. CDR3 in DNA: TGCAGCGTTGAAATGTTGGGGGATGAAGCTTTCTTT. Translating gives CSVEMLGDEAFF.

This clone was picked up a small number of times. As DNA, the CDR3 is TGCGCCAGCAGCTTGGGCGGCGGGGGGGACGGGGAGCAGTACTTC. The encoded protein is CASSLGGGGDGEQYF. This rearrangement joins TRBV5-1 to TRBJ2-7; 9 bases fit TRBD2. The CDR3 extends over 15 amino acids. J lost 7 bases, V lost 0 bases, and 8 bases had no gene match. Germline loops: CDR1 SGHRS, CDR2 YFSETQ.

The CDR3 is CAISEGTEAFF. In DNA form, the CDR3 reads TGTGCCATCAGTGAAGGAACTGAAGCTTTCTTT. The chain links TRBV10-3 to TRBJ1-1; D is uncertain. The CDR3 covers 11 residues. The V end was cut by 3 bases, the J end by 5 bases, with 4 bases between. Looked up from germline, CDR1 is ENHRY and CDR2 is SYGVKD.

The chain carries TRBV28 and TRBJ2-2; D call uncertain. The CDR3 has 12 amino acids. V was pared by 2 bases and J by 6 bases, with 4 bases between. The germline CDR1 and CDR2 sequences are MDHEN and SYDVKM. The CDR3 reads CASSLAPGELFF. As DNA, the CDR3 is TGTGCCAGCAGTTTAGCGCCCGGGGAGCTGTTTTTT. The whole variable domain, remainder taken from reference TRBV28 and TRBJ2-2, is DVKVTQSSRYLVKRTGEKVFLECVQDMDHENMFWYRQDPGLGLRLIYFSYDVKMKEKGDIPEGYSVSREKKERFSLILESASTNQTSMYLCASSLAPGELFFGEGSRLTVL.

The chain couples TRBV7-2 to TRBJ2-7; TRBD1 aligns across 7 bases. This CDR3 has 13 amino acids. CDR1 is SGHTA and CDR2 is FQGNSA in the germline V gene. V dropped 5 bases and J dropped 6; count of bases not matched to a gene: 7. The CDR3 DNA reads TGTGCCAGCAGCACTACAGGGGAAACCGAGCAGTACTTC. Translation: CASSTTGETEQYF.

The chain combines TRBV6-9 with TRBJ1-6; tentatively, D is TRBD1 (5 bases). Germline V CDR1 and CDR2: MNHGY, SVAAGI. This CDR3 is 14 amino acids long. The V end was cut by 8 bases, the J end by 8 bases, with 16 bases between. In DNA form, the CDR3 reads TGTGCCAGCTCGCAGGGACCGGAGGATTCACCCCTCCACTTT. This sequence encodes CASSQGPEDSPLHF.

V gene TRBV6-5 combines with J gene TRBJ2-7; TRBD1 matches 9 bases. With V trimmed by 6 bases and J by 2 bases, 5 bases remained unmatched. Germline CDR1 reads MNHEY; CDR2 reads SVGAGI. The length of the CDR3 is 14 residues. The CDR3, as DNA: TGTGCCAGCAGCATCCGGGACAGGGCCTACGAGCAGTACTTC. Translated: CASSIRDRAYEQYF.

CDR3 DNA: TGCAGCGTTGAAGATCAGCATGCTTCACCCTATGGCTACACCTTC. It encodes CSVEDQHASPYGYTF. The chain carries TRBV29-1 and TRBJ1-2; D gene uncertain. This CDR3 is 15 amino acids long. Between the trimmed V and J ends, which lost 0 bases and 4 bases, there was a span of 15 bases. Germline lookup yields CDR1 SQVTM and CDR2 ANQGSEA.

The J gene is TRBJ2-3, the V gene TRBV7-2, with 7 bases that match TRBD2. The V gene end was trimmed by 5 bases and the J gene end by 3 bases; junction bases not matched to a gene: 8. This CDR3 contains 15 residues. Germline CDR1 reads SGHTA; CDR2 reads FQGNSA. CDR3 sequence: CASSQRRGNTDTQYF. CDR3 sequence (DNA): TGTGCCAGCAGCCAGCGGCGGGGGAATACAGATACGCAGTATTTT.

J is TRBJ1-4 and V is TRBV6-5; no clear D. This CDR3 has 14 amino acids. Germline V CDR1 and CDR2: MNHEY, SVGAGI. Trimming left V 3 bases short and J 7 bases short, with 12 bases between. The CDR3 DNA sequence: TGTGCCAGCAGTTATAGGTCCGTGAGTGAAAAACTGTTTTTT. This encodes CASSYRSVSEKLFF.

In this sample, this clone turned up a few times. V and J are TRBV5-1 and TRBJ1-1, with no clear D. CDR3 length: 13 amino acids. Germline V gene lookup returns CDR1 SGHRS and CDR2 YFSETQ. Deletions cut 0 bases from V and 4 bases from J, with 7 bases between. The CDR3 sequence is CASSLDSLTEAFF. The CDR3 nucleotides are TGCGCCAGCAGCTTGGACAGCCTCACTGAAGCTTTCTTT. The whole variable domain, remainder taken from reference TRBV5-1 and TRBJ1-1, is KAGVTQTPRYLIKTRGQQVTLSCSPISGHRSVSWYQQTPGQGLQFLFEYFSETQRNKGNFPGRFSGRQFSNSRSEMNVSTLELGDSALYLCASSLDSLTEAFFGQGTRLTVV.

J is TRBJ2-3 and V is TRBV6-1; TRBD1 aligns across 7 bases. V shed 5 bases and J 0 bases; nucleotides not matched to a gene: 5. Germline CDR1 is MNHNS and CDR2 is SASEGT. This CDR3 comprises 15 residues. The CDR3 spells CASSPTGESTDTQYF. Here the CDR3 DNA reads TGTGCCAGCAGTCCAACAGGGGAGAGCACAGATACGCAGTATTTT.

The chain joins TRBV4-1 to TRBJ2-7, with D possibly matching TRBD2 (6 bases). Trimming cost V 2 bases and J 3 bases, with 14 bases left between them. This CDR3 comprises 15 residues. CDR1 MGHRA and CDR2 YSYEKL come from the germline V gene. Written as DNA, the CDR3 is TGCGCCAGCAGCCAAACTCGGGACTCGATCTACGAGCAGTACTTC. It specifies CASSQTRDSIYEQYF.

The CDR3 coding sequence is TGTGCCAGCACCATCGACAAGTATAGCAATCAGCCCCAGCATTTT. This translates into CASTIDKYSNQPQHF. The chain uses TRBV5-8 and TRBJ1-5, with no clear D. The CDR3 totals 15 residues. The germline V gene encodes CDR1 SGHTS and CDR2 YDEGEE. The V and J ends lost 6 bases and 0 bases respectively, with 13 bases between them.

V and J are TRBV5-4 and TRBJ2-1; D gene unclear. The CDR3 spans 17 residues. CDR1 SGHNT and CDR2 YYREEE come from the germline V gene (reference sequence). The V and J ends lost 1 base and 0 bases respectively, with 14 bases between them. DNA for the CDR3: TGTGCCAGCAGCTTGTTTATAGGGCGAAGCTCCTACAATGAGCAGTTCTTC. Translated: CASSLFIGRSSYNEQFF. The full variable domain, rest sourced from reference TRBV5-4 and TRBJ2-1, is ETGVTQSPTHLIKTRGQQVTLRCSSQSGHNTVSWYQQALGQGPQFIFQYYREEENGRGNFPPRFSGLQFPNYSSELNVNALELDDSALYLCASSLFIGRSSYNEQFFGPGTRLTVL.

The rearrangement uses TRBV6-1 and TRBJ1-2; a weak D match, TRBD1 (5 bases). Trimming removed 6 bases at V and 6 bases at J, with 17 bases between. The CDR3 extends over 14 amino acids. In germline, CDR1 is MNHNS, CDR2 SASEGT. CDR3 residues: CASRWGESLDGYTF. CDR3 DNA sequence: TGTGCCAGCAGGTGGGGGGAAAGCCTCGATGGCTACACCTTC.

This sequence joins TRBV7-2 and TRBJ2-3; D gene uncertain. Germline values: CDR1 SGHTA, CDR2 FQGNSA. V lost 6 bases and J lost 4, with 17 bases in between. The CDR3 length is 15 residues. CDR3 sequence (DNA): TGTGCCAGCAGAATAGGGTTGTCAAGATCAGATACGCAGTATTTT. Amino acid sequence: CASRIGLSRSDTQYF.

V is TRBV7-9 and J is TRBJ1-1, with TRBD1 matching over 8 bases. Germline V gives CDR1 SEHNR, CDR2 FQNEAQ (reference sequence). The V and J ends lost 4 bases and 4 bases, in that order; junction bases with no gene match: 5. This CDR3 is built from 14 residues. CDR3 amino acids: CASSSKQGVTEAFF. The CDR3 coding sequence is TGTGCCAGCAGCTCGAAACAGGGGGTCACTGAAGCTTTCTTT.